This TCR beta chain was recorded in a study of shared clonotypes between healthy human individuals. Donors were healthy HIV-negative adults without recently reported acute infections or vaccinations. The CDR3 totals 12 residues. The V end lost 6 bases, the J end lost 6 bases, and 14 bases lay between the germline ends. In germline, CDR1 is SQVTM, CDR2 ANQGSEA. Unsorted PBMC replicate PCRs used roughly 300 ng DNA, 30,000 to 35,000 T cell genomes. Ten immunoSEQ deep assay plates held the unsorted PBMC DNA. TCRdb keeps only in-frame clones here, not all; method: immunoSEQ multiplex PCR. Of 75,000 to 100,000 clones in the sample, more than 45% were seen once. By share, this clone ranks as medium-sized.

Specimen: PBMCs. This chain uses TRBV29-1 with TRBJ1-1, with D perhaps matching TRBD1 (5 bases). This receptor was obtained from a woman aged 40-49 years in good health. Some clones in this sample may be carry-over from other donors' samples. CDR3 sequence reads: CSVSSGRAEAFF. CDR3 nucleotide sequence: TGCAGCGTGAGTTCAGGGAGAGCTGAAGCTTTCTTT. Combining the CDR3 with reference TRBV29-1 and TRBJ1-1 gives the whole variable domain SAVISQKPSRDICQRGTSLTIQCQVDSQVTMMFWYRQQPGQSLTLIATANQGSEATYESGFVIDKFPISRPNLTFSTLTVSNMSPEDSSIYLCSVSSGRAEAFFGQGTRLTVV.